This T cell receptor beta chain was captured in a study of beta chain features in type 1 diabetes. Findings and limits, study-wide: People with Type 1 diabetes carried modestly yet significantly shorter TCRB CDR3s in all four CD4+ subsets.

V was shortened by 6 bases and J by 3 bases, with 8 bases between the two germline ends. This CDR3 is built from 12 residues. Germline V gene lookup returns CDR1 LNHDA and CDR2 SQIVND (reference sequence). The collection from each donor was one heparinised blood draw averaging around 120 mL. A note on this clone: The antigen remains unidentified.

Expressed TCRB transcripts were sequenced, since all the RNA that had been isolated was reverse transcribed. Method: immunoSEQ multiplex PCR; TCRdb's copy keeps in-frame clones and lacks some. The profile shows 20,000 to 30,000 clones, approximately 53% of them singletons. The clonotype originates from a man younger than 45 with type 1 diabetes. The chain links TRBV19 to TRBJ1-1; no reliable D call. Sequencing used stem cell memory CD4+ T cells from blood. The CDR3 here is CASRDWDTEAFF. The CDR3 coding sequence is TGTGCCAGTAGGGACTGGGACACTGAAGCTTTCTTT.